A single sample gave rise to the 25 T cell receptor beta chains below, sequenced in a study of identical twins. MiXCR, applied by TCRdb to the 5' RACE reads, yields one record per CDR3 protein. The sample contains 1.5 million to 2 million distinct CDR3 sequences, less than 35% of which appear only once. Specimen: cord blood. Receptors originate from a newborn girl in good health.

This clonotype came up a few times. The V and J genes are TRBV4-2 and TRBJ2-5; 8 positions match TRBD2. The CDR3 runs to 15 residues. The ends lost 1 base at V and 1 base at J; junction bases unmatched: 2. Germline CDR1 and CDR2: LGHNA and YNFKEQ. The CDR3 DNA reads TGTGCCAGCAGCCAAGGACTAGCGACCCAAGAGACCCAGTACTTC. Protein: CASSQGLATQETQYF.

This chain joins TRBV7-2 and TRBJ2-4; D may be TRBD2 (5 bases). V lost 1 base, J lost 13 bases, and 11 bases lay in between. Germline CDR1 and CDR2: SGHTA and FQGNSA. The CDR3 totals 12 residues. Here the CDR3 reads CASSLVLAKQYF. For the CDR3, the DNA is TGTGCCAGCAGCTTAGTTCTAGCCAAGCAGTACTTC.

This chain uses TRBV6-5 with TRBJ2-5, with D maybe TRBD1 (6 bases). Judging by the DNA end, TRBJ2-7 fits better; the J call may be wrong. The germline V gene encodes CDR1 MNHEY and CDR2 SVGAGI. The CDR3 loop spans 14 amino acids. The CDR3 region is CASSYSRQGHEQYF. CDR3 coding DNA: TGTGCCAGCAGTTACTCGAGGCAGGGGCACGAGCAGTACTTC.

This clonotype was counted only a few times. This chain joins TRBV4-2 and TRBJ2-7, with D possibly matching TRBD2 (5 bases). V gave up 0 bases and J gave up 9 bases, with 18 bases separating them. Per germline, CDR1 LGHNA and CDR2 YNFKEQ. The CDR3 spans 15 residues. CDR3 sequence reads: CASSQDIDSDFRQYF. The DNA for the CDR3 is TGTGCCAGCAGCCAAGATATAGATTCGGACTTTCGGCAGTACTTC.

Only a few counts were recorded for this clonotype. The chain recombines TRBV27 with TRBJ1-2, with a possible D match to TRBD1 (6 bases). The germline V and J ends were trimmed by 5 bases and 0 bases, with 28 bases remaining between them. Germline loops: CDR1 MNHEY, CDR2 SMNVEV (reference sequence). The CDR3 is 20 residues long. The DNA for the CDR3 is TGTGCCAGCAGTCCCCAAAGCCGGGGGCGCGTCACACATTCTAACTATGGCTACACCTTC. Translated, it gives CASSPQSRGRVTHSNYGYTF.

The V gene is TRBV5-1, the J gene TRBJ1-2; TRBD1 aligns across 9 bases. In germline, CDR1 is SGHRS, CDR2 YFSETQ. This CDR3 spans 15 amino acids. With V trimmed by 3 bases and J by 4 bases, 7 bases remained unmatched. This CDR3 reads CASSWEQGAGYGYTF. The CDR3 nucleotides are TGCGCCAGCAGCTGGGAACAGGGGGCAGGCTATGGCTACACCTTC.

The V call is TRBV5-1, the J call TRBJ2-1, with D maybe TRBD2 (6 bases). The CDR3 covers 14 residues. Germline V gene data show CDR1 as SGHRS and CDR2 as YFSETQ. Trimming took 5 bases from V and 4 from J, leaving 13 bases between them. The CDR3 coding sequence is TGCGCCAGCAGGTGGGACTCCAGATACAATGAGCAGTTCTTC. Encoded protein: CASRWDSRYNEQFF.

V usage is TRBV5-1 and J usage is TRBJ2-7; the D gene could be TRBD1 or TRBD2 (5 bases each). This CDR3 is 14 amino acids long. The germline gives CDR1 SGHRS, CDR2 YFSETQ. V dropped 4 bases and J dropped 0 bases, with 11 bases sitting between them. For the CDR3, the DNA is TGCGCCAGCAGCCCGGGACCCCCCTCCTACGAGCAGTACTTC. Translation: CASSPGPPSYEQYF.

The chain combines TRBV20-1 with TRBJ2-7; the match to TRBD1 covers 8 bases. The CDR3 contains 13 residues. With 1 base clipped from V and 6 bases from J, the junction kept 5 bases outside the gene matches. Germline lookup yields CDR1 DFQATT and CDR2 SNEGSKA (reference sequence). CDR3 region: CSARADRVVEQYF. The DNA for the CDR3 is TGCAGTGCTAGAGCGGACAGGGTCGTCGAGCAGTACTTC.

The chain uses TRBV3-1 and TRBJ2-7; tentative D call: TRBD1 (6 bases). The CDR3 consists of 13 residues. V was shortened by 6 bases and J by 5 bases, with 14 bases between the two germline ends. Germline V gene sequence: CDR1 LGHDT, CDR2 YNNKEL (reference sequence). CDR3 protein: CASSFGTLDEQYF. DNA for the CDR3: TGTGCCAGCAGTTTCGGGACACTGGACGAGCAGTACTTC.

Points on this clonotype: This may be a read error: a much more frequent sequence differs by one nucleotide. The chain carries TRBV29-1 and TRBJ2-1; D not resolved. The end of the DNA aligns better with TRBJ2-7, so the J call may be wrong. CDR1 SQVTM and CDR2 ANQGSEA come from the germline V gene. This CDR3 region has 15 residues. As DNA, the CDR3 is TGCAGCTTCGGGCTAGTCCGGTCGGGCTACAATGAGCAGTACTTC. It codes for CSFGLVRSGYNEQYF.

This clonotype was counted once. A read error may explain this, as a much larger clone is one base away. The chain uses TRBV27 and TRBJ2-1, with 8 bases matching TRBD1. This CDR3 has 15 amino acids. Germline V lookup: CDR1 MNHEY, CDR2 SMNVEV (reference sequence). In DNA form, the CDR3 reads TGTGCCGGCAGTTCCCGGACAGGGCGGAGGAATGAGCAGTTCTTC. Translation gives CAGSSRTGRRNEQFF.

A few counts support this clonotype. The chain uses TRBV12-3 or TRBV12-4 and TRBJ1-1; weak D call: TRBD1 (6 bases). V lost 9 bases, J lost 0 bases, and 11 bases lay in between. The CDR3 contains 13 residues. CDR3 sequence: CARRTEVNTEAFF. The CDR3 DNA is TGTGCCAGGAGGACAGAAGTGAACACTGAAGCTTTCTTT.

This clonotype was found a few times. J is TRBJ1-2 and V is TRBV6-6; no clear D. The ends were cut back, 5 bases at V and 6 bases at J, with 16 bases in the middle. The V gene's germline CDR1 is MNHNY and CDR2 SVGAGI (reference sequence). This CDR3 comprises 14 residues. The CDR3 spells CASSAPDRSNGYTF. CDR3 sequence (DNA): TGTGCCAGCAGTGCCCCGGACCGGTCAAATGGCTACACCTTC.

The chain links TRBV20-1 to TRBJ2-3; TRBD2 matches 9 bases. With V trimmed by 2 bases and J by 0 bases, 6 bases remained unmatched. Germline V gene lookup returns CDR1 DFQATT and CDR2 SNEGSKA (reference sequence). This CDR3 has 16 residues. Here the CDR3 DNA reads TGCAGTGCTAGACGGGCTGCGGGGGGGAGCACAGATACGCAGTATTTT. This translates into CSARRAAGGSTDTQYF.

This chain uses TRBV5-1 with TRBJ2-4; D possibly corresponds to TRBD2 (6 bases). Germline CDR1 is SGHRS and CDR2 is YFSETQ. V lost 0 bases to trimming and J lost 2 bases, with 12 bases between them. This CDR3 spans 16 amino acids. CDR3 bases: TGCGCCAGCAGCTTGGTCGTGGGAGGATCCAAAAACATTCAGTACTTC. Amino acid sequence: CASSLVVGGSKNIQYF.

There are a few counts of this clonotype. The rearrangement links TRBV21-1 to TRBJ2-7; TRBD1 is taken as the D call from the table, unchecked against the DNA. TRBV21-1 is listed as a pseudogene. The CDR3 loop spans 14 amino acids. CDR3 residues: CASSVYRVAYEQYF. CDR3 bases: TGTGCCAGCAGCGTTTACAGGGTAGCCTACGAGCAGTACTTC.

This clonotype was picked up a small number of times. V is TRBV7-2 and J is TRBJ2-4, with TRBD2 matching 14 bases. Judging by the DNA end, TRBJ2-7 fits better; the J call may be wrong. CDR3 length: 18 residues. Germline V gives CDR1 SGHTA, CDR2 FQGNSA. The DNA of the CDR3 is TGTGCCAGCAGCCATCCGGGACTAGCGGGAGTGAAGGCCTACGAGCAGTACTTC. It translates to CASSHPGLAGVKAYEQYF.

In its sample, this clonotype was seen a few times. This chain connects TRBV5-1 to TRBJ2-1; TRBD2 matches at 12 bases. Germline values: CDR1 SGHRS, CDR2 YFSETQ. Trimming at V came to 2 bases and at J to 0 bases, leaving 3 bases not matched to a gene. The CDR3 is made up of 17 amino acids. CDR3 nucleotide sequence: TGCGCCAGCAGCTTCGGACTAGCGGGGAACTCCTACAATGAGCAGTTCTTC. This codes for CASSFGLAGNSYNEQFF. The whole variable domain, remainder taken from reference TRBV5-1 and TRBJ2-1, is KAGVTQTPRYLIKTRGQQVTLSCSPISGHRSVSWYQQTPGQGLQFLFEYFSETQRNKGNFPGRFSGRQFSNSRSEMNVSTLELGDSALYLCASSFGLAGNSYNEQFFGPGTRLTVL.

This chain connects TRBV28 to TRBJ1-5; a possible D gene is TRBD1 (6 bases). The germline gives CDR1 MDHEN, CDR2 SYDVKM. V was clipped by 2 bases and J by 10 bases, with 18 bases between them. This CDR3 spans 15 amino acids. The CDR3 protein is CASSLGSGGAEPQHF. In DNA form, the CDR3 reads TGTGCCAGCAGTTTAGGTAGCGGGGGGGCGGAACCCCAGCATTTT.

This clonotype occurred a few times. A read error may account for a junction end that differs from germline. This chain uses TRBV4-1 with TRBJ1-6, with TRBD1 matching over 7 bases. The CDR3 has 14 residues. Germline CDR1 is MGHRA and CDR2 is YSYEKL. The CDR3 loop is CASTRTGLNSPLHF. CDR3 DNA: TGTGCCAGCACCCGGACAGGCCTTAATTCACCCCTCCACTTT.

This clonotype was counted between two and nine times. This chain links TRBV15 with TRBJ2-1, with 9 nucleotides matching TRBD2. The V gene end was trimmed by 5 bases and the J gene end by 7 bases; junction bases not matched to a gene: 6. CDR3 length: 14 amino acids. The germline V gene encodes CDR1 LNHNV and CDR2 YYDKDF (reference sequence). The CDR3, as DNA: TGTGCCACCAGCCGGCTAGCGGGGTATAATGAGCAGTTCTTC. Its protein product is CATSRLAGYNEQFF. The full variable domain, its missing parts supplied by reference TRBV15 and TRBJ2-1, is DAMVIQNPRYQVTQFGKPVTLSCSQTLNHNVMYWYQQKSSQAPKLLFHYYDKDFNNEADTPDNFQSRRPNTSFCFLDIRSPGLGDTAMYLCATSRLAGYNEQFFGPGTRLTVL.

This clonotype has a handful of counts. The rearrangement uses TRBV13 and TRBJ1-1, with 7 bases fitting TRBD1. Germline V lookup: CDR1 PRHDT, CDR2 FYEKMQ (reference sequence). The ends lost 3 bases at V and 6 bases at J; junction bases unmatched: 7. The CDR3 has 14 amino acids. CDR3 amino acids: CASSFGDRASEAFF. CDR3 sequence (DNA): TGTGCCAGCAGCTTCGGAGACAGGGCTTCTGAAGCTTTCTTT.

This clonotype has a handful of counts. V gene TRBV20-1 combines with J gene TRBJ2-3; D call uncertain. The V end lost 7 bases, the J end lost 1 base, and 12 bases lay between the germline ends. The germline CDR1 and CDR2 sequences are DFQATT and SNEGSKA (reference sequence). The CDR3 length is 13 residues. The CDR3 DNA is TGCAGTGGTCATCCCCATCGCACAGATACGCAGTATTTT. This translates into CSGHPHRTDTQYF.

There are a few counts of this clonotype. The chain is built from TRBV12-3 or TRBV12-4 and TRBJ2-7; D is perhaps TRBD1 or TRBD2 (5 bases each). Trimming stripped 5 bases from V and 2 bases from J, with 10 bases between. The CDR3 is 13 amino acids. This CDR3 reads CASSVEGPYEQYF. CDR3 DNA sequence: TGTGCCAGCAGTGTTGAGGGGCCCTACGAGCAGTACTTC.